This T cell receptor (beta chain) was observed in a study of PD-1 blockade in mismatch repair-deficient tumors. The overall study: All were previously treated, progressing patients with eleven to twelve mismatch repair-deficient cancer types.

The CDR3 extends over 11 amino acids. The germline gives CDR1 MNHEY, CDR2 SVGAGI. Trimming took off 2 bases at V and 7 bases at J, with 6 bases between the two ends. This clone was detected only a few times. The repertoire was sequenced with immunoSEQ multiplex PCR; TCRdb's copy has only in-frame clones and lacks some. The sample records around 68,000 clones, roughly 80% being singletons. V usage is TRBV6-5 and J usage is TRBJ2-7; the D is unclear. This receptor was identified in an adult with mismatch repair-deficient cancer. Material: peripheral blood, obtained 2 weeks after starting pembrolizumab. The CDR3 nucleotides are TGTGCCAGCAGTTACGGTAGGGAGCAGTACTTC. This translates into CASSYGREQYF.